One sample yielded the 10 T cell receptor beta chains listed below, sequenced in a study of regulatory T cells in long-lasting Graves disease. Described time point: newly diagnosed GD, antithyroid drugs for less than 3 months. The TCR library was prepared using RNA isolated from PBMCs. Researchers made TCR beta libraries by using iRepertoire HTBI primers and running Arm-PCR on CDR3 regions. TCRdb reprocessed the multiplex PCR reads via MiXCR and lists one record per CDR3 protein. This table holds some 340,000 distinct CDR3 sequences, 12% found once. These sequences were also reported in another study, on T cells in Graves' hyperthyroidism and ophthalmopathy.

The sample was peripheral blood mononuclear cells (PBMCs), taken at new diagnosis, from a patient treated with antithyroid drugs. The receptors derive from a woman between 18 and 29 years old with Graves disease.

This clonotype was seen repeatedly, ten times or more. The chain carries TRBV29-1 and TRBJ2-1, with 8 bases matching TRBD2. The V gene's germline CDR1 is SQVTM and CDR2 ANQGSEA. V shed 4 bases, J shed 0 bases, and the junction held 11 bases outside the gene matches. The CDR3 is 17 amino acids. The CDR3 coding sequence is TGCAGCGTTGGAGGGCGGGAGGCCCCTAACTCCTACAATGAGCAGTTCTTC. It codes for CSVGGREAPNSYNEQFF.

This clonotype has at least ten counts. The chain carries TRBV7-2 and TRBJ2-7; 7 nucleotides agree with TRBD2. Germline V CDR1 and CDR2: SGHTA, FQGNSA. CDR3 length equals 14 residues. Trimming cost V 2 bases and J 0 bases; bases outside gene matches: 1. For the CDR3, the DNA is TGTGCCAGCAGCTTACAGCGGGACTCCTACGAGCAGTACTTC. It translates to CASSLQRDSYEQYF.

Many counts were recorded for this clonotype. The CDR3 protein is CASSYGGHLGTEAFF. The CDR3 DNA sequence: TGTGCCAGCAGTTACGGGGGGCATTTGGGGACTGAAGCTTTCTTT. The chain employs TRBV6-5 and TRBJ1-1, with D possibly TRBD1 on 6 matching bases. With 2 bases removed from V and 5 bases from J, the gap between germline ends came to 15 bases. The CDR3 runs to 15 residues. Germline V gene lookup returns CDR1 MNHEY and CDR2 SVGAGI.

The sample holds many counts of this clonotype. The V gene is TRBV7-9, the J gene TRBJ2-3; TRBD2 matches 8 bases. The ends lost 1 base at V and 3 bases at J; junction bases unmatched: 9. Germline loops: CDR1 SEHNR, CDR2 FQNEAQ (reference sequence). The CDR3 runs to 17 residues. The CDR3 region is CASSLGFAGGYTDTQYF. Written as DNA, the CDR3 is TGTGCCAGCAGCTTAGGTTTTGCGGGGGGATATACAGATACGCAGTATTTT.

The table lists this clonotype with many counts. The CDR3 is CATSRDRGGYYGYTF. The CDR3 nucleotides read TGTGCCACCAGCAGAGACAGGGGGGGTTACTATGGCTACACCTTC. The V and J genes are TRBV15 and TRBJ1-2; TRBD1 aligns across 7 bases. The CDR3 loop spans 15 amino acids. Germline CDR1 and CDR2: LNHNV and YYDKDF (reference sequence). J was trimmed by 3 bases and V by 0 bases; bases with no gene match: 4.

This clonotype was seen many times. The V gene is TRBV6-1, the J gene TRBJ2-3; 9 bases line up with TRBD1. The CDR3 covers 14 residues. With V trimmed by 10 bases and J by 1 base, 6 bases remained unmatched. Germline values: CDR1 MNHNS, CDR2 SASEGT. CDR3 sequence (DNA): TGTGCCATAGGTGGGGACAGGGGCACAGATACGCAGTATTTT. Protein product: CAIGGDRGTDTQYF.

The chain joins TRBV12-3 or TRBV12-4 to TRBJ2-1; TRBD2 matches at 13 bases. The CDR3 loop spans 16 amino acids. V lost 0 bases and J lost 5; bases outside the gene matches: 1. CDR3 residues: CASSLATSGGDNEQFF. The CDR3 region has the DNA TGTGCCAGCAGTTTAGCCACTAGCGGGGGGGACAATGAGCAGTTCTTC.

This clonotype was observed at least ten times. CDR3 sequence (DNA): TGTGCCAGCAGTTTCGGACTCATAGCCGACAATGAGCAGTTCTTC. Residues: CASSFGLIADNEQFF. This chain joins TRBV12-3 or TRBV12-4 and TRBJ2-1, with D possibly TRBD2 on 5 matching bases. The CDR3 is 15 amino acids. V was clipped by 3 bases and J by 5 bases, with 14 bases between them.

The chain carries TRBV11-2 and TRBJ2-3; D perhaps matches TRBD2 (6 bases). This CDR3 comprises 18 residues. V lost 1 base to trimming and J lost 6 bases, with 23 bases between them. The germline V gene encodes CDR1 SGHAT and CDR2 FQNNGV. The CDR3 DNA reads TGTGCCAGCAGCTTAGGGGGCGCTGTTGGCGGGATGTGGGATACGCAGTATTTT. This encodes CASSLGGAVGGMWDTQYF.

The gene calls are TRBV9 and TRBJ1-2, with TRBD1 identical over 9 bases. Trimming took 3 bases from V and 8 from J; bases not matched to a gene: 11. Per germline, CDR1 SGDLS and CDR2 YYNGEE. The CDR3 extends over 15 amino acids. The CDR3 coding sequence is TGTGCCAGCAGCGCGAATTTACAGGGGGCTCAAGGCTACACCTTC. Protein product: CASSANLQGAQGYTF.